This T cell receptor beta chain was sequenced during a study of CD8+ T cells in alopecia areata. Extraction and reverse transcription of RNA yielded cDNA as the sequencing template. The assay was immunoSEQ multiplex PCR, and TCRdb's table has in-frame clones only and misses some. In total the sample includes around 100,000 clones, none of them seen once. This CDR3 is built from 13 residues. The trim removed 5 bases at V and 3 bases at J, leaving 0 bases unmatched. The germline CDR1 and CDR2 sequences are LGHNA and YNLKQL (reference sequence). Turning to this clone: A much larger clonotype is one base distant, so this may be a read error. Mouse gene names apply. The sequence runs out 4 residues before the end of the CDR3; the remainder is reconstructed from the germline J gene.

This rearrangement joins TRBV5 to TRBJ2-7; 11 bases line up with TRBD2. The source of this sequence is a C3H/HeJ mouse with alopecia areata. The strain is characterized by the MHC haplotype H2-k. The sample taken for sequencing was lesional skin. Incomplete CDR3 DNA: TGTGCCAGCAGCGACTGGGGGGGCTAT. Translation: CASSDWGGY. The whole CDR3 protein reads CASSDWGGYEQYF.